The 25 T cell receptor beta chains below were found in one sample sequenced in a study of lymphopenia after photon versus proton radiotherapy. The method was immunoSEQ multiplex PCR; TCRdb's version includes in-frame clones alone and lacks a portion of them. The table includes fewer than 70,000 clones, 75% to 90% detected once. The starting material was peripheral blood, obtained from a patient treated with proton-based radiotherapy. The receptor source for this set is a man older than 75 with esophageal cancer.

This sequence joins TRBV6-6 and TRBJ1-3; 7 bases align to TRBD1. Germline values: CDR1 MNHNY, CDR2 SVGAGI (reference sequence). V lost 5 bases to trimming and J lost 4 bases; unmatched junction nucleotides: 8. The CDR3 length is 15 residues. The CDR3 bases are TGTGCCAGCAGTCCTCGGAGGGGGCCAGGAAACACCATATATTTT. This translates into CASSPRRGPGNTIYF.

The chain is built from TRBV19 and TRBJ2-7, with D possibly being TRBD1 or TRBD2 (5 bases each). Germline CDR1 is LNHDA and CDR2 is SQIVND (reference sequence). Trimming removed 7 bases at V and 2 bases at J, with 18 bases between. CDR3 length: 15 amino acids. The CDR3 region has the DNA TGTGCCAGTATCCGATTTAGCGACAGACCCTACGAGCAGTACTTC. Residues: CASIRFSDRPYEQYF.

The gene calls are TRBV27 and TRBJ2-7, with 8 positions matching TRBD1. V gave up 3 bases and J gave up 0 bases; unmatched junction bases: 4. Germline loops: CDR1 MNHEY, CDR2 SMNVEV (reference sequence). The CDR3 spans 15 residues. The CDR3 nucleotides are TGTGCCAGCAGTTTCCGGGACAGGAGCTCCTACGAGCAGTACTTC. Protein: CASSFRDRSSYEQYF.

The V call is TRBV10-3, the J call TRBJ2-3; 13 bases fit TRBD2. The length of the CDR3 is 15 residues. V lost 6 bases, J lost 5 bases, and 5 bases stayed unmatched. The germline V gene encodes CDR1 ENHRY and CDR2 SYGVKD. In DNA, the CDR3 is TGTGCCATCAGCGGACTAGCGGGAGATGAAGATACGCAGTATTTT. Amino acid sequence: CAISGLAGDEDTQYF.

In DNA form, the CDR3 reads TGTGCCAGCAGCTTTTGGGGCTCTGGAAACACCATATATTTT. Its protein is CASSFWGSGNTIYF. The chain employs TRBV5-4 and TRBJ1-3; unclear D gene. CDR3 length: 14 residues. CDR1 and CDR2 from the germline V gene are SGHNT and YYREEE (reference sequence). Trimming cost V 2 bases and J 0 bases, with 6 bases left between them.

This clone came up once. This chain links TRBV6-5 with TRBJ2-5; D might be TRBD1 (5 bases). Deletions cut 0 bases from V and 6 bases from J, with 14 bases between. This CDR3 is built from 15 residues. CDR1 is MNHEY and CDR2 is SVGAGI in the germline V gene. CDR3 nucleotides: TGTGCCAGCAGTTACTCTGGTGCAGGGTCGAAGACCCAGTACTTC. This translates into CASSYSGAGSKTQYF.

V gene TRBV18 combines with J gene TRBJ2-1; 8 nucleotides line up with TRBD2. CDR3 length: 16 amino acids. Germline CDR1 reads KGHSH; CDR2 reads LQKENI. Germline trimming cut 3 bases from V and 0 bases from J; bases unmatched to any gene: 4. The CDR3 protein is CASSPTGTSSYNEQFF. The DNA of the CDR3 is TGTGCCAGCTCACCTACCGGGACTAGCTCCTACAATGAGCAGTTCTTC. Complete variable domain (other parts from reference TRBV18 and TRBJ2-1): NAGVMQNPRHLVRRRGQEARLRCSPMKGHSHVYWYRQLPEEGLKFMVYLQKENIIDESGMPKERFSAEFPKEGPSILRIQQVVRGDSAAYFCASSPTGTSSYNEQFFGPGTRLTVL.

V and J are TRBV11-1 and TRBJ1-1; D remains ambiguous. Trimming shortened V by 1 base and J by 0 bases, and 3 bases separated the two germline ends. The CDR3 runs to 13 residues. Germline V gene sequence: CDR1 SGHAT, CDR2 FQDESV (reference sequence). CDR3 nucleotide sequence: TGTGCCAGCAGCTTAGACCTGAACACTGAAGCTTTCTTT. This codes for CASSLDLNTEAFF.

The chain uses TRBV19 and TRBJ1-5; 7 bases are shared with TRBD1. CDR1 is LNHDA, CDR2 SQIVND, per germline (reference sequence). Unmatched junction bases numbered 8, after V lost 9 bases and J lost 0 bases. The CDR3 has 15 amino acids. The CDR3 spells CASMDRSLSNQPQHF. CDR3 nucleotide sequence: TGTGCCAGCATGGACAGGAGCCTTAGCAATCAGCCCCAGCATTTT.

CDR3 bases: TGTGCCAGCAGCCCGGACAGGTTACAAGAGACCCAGTACTTC. This codes for CASSPDRLQETQYF. V usage is TRBV11-2 and J usage is TRBJ2-5; 7 nucleotides agree with TRBD1. The CDR3 consists of 14 residues. With 5 bases clipped from V and 2 bases from J, the junction kept 5 bases outside the gene matches. Per the germline V gene, CDR1 is SGHAT and CDR2 is FQNNGV.

The chain employs TRBV11-2 and TRBJ2-7; 9 nucleotides agree with TRBD2. The CDR3 is made up of 14 amino acids. Unmatched junction bases numbered 8, after V lost 5 bases and J lost 6 bases. From germline, CDR1 is SGHAT and CDR2 FQNNGV. DNA for the CDR3: TGTGCCAGCAGCCCCAGACTAGCGGACGGCGAGCAGTACTTC. Amino acids: CASSPRLADGEQYF.

J is TRBJ2-5 and V is TRBV11-2; D is uncertain. The J call may not be correct, given that the DNA end is closer to TRBJ2-7. Germline CDR1 SGHAT, CDR2 FQNNGV. This CDR3 has 16 residues. CDR3 coding DNA: TGTGCCAGCAGCTTAGAGAGGTTCAGGCCCTACTACGAGCAGTACTTC. Translated, it gives CASSLERFRPYYEQYF.

V gene TRBV11-2 combines with J gene TRBJ2-7; TRBD2 agrees at 13 bases. The CDR3 runs to 17 residues. Losses at the gene ends were 4 bases for V and 2 bases for J; bases not matched to a gene: 8. Germline V gene lookup returns CDR1 SGHAT and CDR2 FQNNGV. CDR3 loop: CASSSHPGLAGPYEQYF. CDR3 nucleotides: TGTGCCAGCAGCTCCCACCCGGGACTAGCGGGACCCTACGAGCAGTACTTC.

The J gene is TRBJ1-5, the V gene TRBV30; TRBD1 matches 10 bases. The J segment lost 2 bases and the V segment lost 4 bases, leaving 2 bases of the junction unmatched. The CDR3 covers 14 residues. Germline CDR1 and CDR2: GTSNPN and SVGIG (reference sequence). The CDR3 coding sequence is TGTGCCTGGAAGGGGACAGGGGGCAATCAGCCCCAGCATTTT. This sequence encodes CAWKGTGGNQPQHF.

The rearrangement joins TRBV11-1 to TRBJ2-7; tentatively, D is TRBD1 (6 bases). The CDR3 covers 13 residues. Deletions cut 6 bases from V and 3 bases from J, with 12 bases between. CDR1 and CDR2 from the germline V gene are SGHAT and FQDESV (reference sequence). In DNA, the CDR3 is TGTGCCAGCAGAGTAAAGGGGGACTACGAGCAGTACTTC. Protein: CASRVKGDYEQYF. The full variable domain, rest sourced from reference TRBV11-1 and TRBJ2-7, is EAEVAQSPRYKITEKSQAVAFWCDPISGHATLYWYRQILGQGPELLVQFQDESVVDDSQLPKDRFSAERLKGVDSTLKIQPAELGDSAMYLCASRVKGDYEQYFGPGTRLTVT.

V and J are TRBV5-6 and TRBJ2-7, with D uncertain. The CDR3 covers 13 residues. CDR1 is SGHDT and CDR2 is YYEEEE in the germline V gene. With 0 bases removed from V and 2 bases from J, the gap between germline ends came to 6 bases. In DNA, the CDR3 is TGTGCCAGCAGCTTGGTGCAGACCTACGAGCAGTACTTC. It is translated as CASSLVQTYEQYF.

A remark on this clone: A read error may produce the germline difference seen at one junction end. The CDR3 DNA reads TGTGCCAGCAAGGCGAGCTCCTACAATAAGCAGTTCTTC. Translating it yields CASKASSYNKQFF. The chain uses TRBV6-5 and TRBJ2-1; no firm D call. The CDR3 runs to 13 residues. Per the germline V gene, CDR1 is MNHEY and CDR2 is SVGAGI.

The chain is built from TRBV10-3 and TRBJ2-7; D may be TRBD1 (5 bases). The V end lost 6 bases, the J end lost 1 base, and 13 bases lay between the germline ends. There are 14 residues in the CDR3. Germline CDR1 reads ENHRY; CDR2 reads SYGVKD. The CDR3 nucleotides read TGTGCCATCAGGGTTGGACACCTGTCCTACGAGCAGTACTTC. This codes for CAIRVGHLSYEQYF.

The rearrangement links TRBV25-1 to TRBJ2-7, with D maybe TRBD1 (5 bases). Germline values: CDR1 MGHDK, CDR2 SYGVNS. The CDR3 sequence is 17 residues long. Trimming left V 4 bases short and J 7 bases short, with 26 bases between. The CDR3 reads CASSGLRGDHKTKEQYF. The CDR3 coding sequence is TGTGCCAGCAGTGGCCTTAGGGGTGACCATAAAACGAAGGAGCAGTACTTC.

This chain links TRBV14 with TRBJ2-5; 8 bases agree with TRBD1. This CDR3 has 16 amino acids. Germline V CDR1 and CDR2: SGHDN, FVKESK. V lost 0 bases and J lost 5; bases outside the gene matches: 8. CDR3 sequence reads: CASSQDWTGRRETQYF. DNA for the CDR3: TGTGCCAGCAGCCAAGATTGGACAGGGAGGAGGGAGACCCAGTACTTC. Based on the CDR3 plus reference TRBV14 and TRBJ2-5, the full variable domain is EAGVTQFPSHSVIEKGQTVTLRCDPISGHDNLYWYRRVMGKEIKFLLHFVKESKQDESGMPNNRFLAERTGGTYSTLKVQPAELEDSGVYFCASSQDWTGRRETQYFGPGTRLLVL.

The chain recombines TRBV2 with TRBJ2-6; perhaps TRBD1 as D (6 bases). The CDR3 runs 16 residues. From germline, CDR1 is SNHLY and CDR2 FYNNEI. V lost 3 bases and J lost 1, with 10 bases in between. This chain's CDR3 is CASSDNRESGANVLTF. The CDR3 nucleotides read TGTGCCAGCAGTGACAACAGGGAATCTGGGGCCAACGTCCTGACTTTC. The full variable domain, in which reference TRBV2 and TRBJ2-6 provide the parts outside the CDR3, is EPEVTQTPSHQVTQMGQEVILRCVPISNHLYFYWYRQILGQKVEFLVSFYNNEISEKSEIFDDQFSVERPDGSNFTLKIRSTKLEDSAMYFCASSDNRESGANVLTFGAGSRLTVL.

The V call is TRBV2, the J call TRBJ1-2; D remains unclear. V gave up 0 bases and J gave up 4 bases, with 12 bases separating them. Germline V gene data show CDR1 as SNHLY and CDR2 as FYNNEI. The CDR3 runs 15 residues. Here the CDR3 reads CASSEALLRAYGYTF. The CDR3 nucleotides are TGTGCCAGCAGTGAAGCGCTGTTAAGGGCCTATGGCTACACCTTC.

There are a few counts of this clone. CDR3 sequence (DNA): TGTGCCAGCTCACGGGGACTAGCGGGGTCCCCAGCTCGGGAGCAGTACTTC. Translating gives CASSRGLAGSPAREQYF. The rearrangement links TRBV18 to TRBJ2-7; 13 positions match TRBD2. The length of the CDR3 is 17 residues. Germline assignment: CDR1 KGHSH and CDR2 LQKENI. The V segment lost 4 bases and the J segment 7 bases; nucleotides outside the gene matches: 13. The full variable domain, completed using reference TRBV18 and TRBJ2-7, is NAGVMQNPRHLVRRRGQEARLRCSPMKGHSHVYWYRQLPEEGLKFMVYLQKENIIDESGMPKERFSAEFPKEGPSILRIQQVVRGDSAAYFCASSRGLAGSPAREQYFGPGTRLTVT.

The rearrangement uses TRBV4-1 and TRBJ2-1; 9 bases are a match to TRBD1. The V gene's germline CDR1 is MGHRA and CDR2 YSYEKL. CDR3 length: 13 residues. V trimming: 6 bases; J trimming: 8 bases; junction bases outside the gene matches: 5. CDR3 residues: CASRRTGGHEQFF. The CDR3 coding sequence is TGCGCCAGCAGACGCACAGGGGGCCATGAGCAGTTCTTC.

V gene TRBV27 combines with J gene TRBJ2-7; 8 bases agree with TRBD2. Germline loops: CDR1 MNHEY, CDR2 SMNVEV (reference sequence). This CDR3 spans 14 amino acids. V shed 5 bases, J shed 2 bases, and the junction held 5 bases outside the gene matches. The CDR3 is CASSARGGPYEQYF. CDR3 bases: TGTGCCAGCAGTGCCCGCGGGGGGCCCTACGAGCAGTACTTC.